These 26 T cell receptor beta chains were all obtained from the same sample, sequenced in a study of cytotoxic CD8 clonotypes in ibrutinib-treated CLL. The repertoire was sequenced with immunoSEQ multiplex PCR; TCRdb's copy has only in-frame clones and lacks some. The table records roughly 200,000 clones, just over 70% of them present only once. Sequences were derived from PBMCs, sampled after 12 months of ibrutinib treatment. These receptors originate from a human donor with chronic lymphocytic leukemia.

This clone was counted only a few times. V and J are TRBV9 and TRBJ2-1; TRBD2 matches at 7 bases. The germline V gene has CDR1 SGDLS and CDR2 YYNGEE. The CDR3 has 15 amino acids. Trimming removed 2 bases from V and 2 bases from J; junction bases left unmatched: 4. CDR3 residues: CASSVGRGAYNEQFF. The CDR3 DNA sequence: TGTGCCAGCAGCGTGGGACGGGGGGCCTACAATGAGCAGTTCTTC.

The rearrangement joins TRBV28 to TRBJ1-5; TRBD1 matches at 10 bases. V lost 7 bases, J lost 3 bases, and 6 bases stayed unmatched. This CDR3 region has 15 residues. Germline V gene data show CDR1 as MDHEN and CDR2 as SYDVKM. CDR3 amino acids: CASTATGGPNQPQHF. As DNA, the CDR3 is TGTGCCAGCACCGCGACAGGGGGCCCCAATCAGCCCCAGCATTTT. Using reference TRBV28 and TRBJ1-5 for the parts outside the CDR3, the full variable domain is DVKVTQSSRYLVKRTGEKVFLECVQDMDHENMFWYRQDPGLGLRLIYFSYDVKMKEKGDIPEGYSVSREKKERFSLILESASTNQTSMYLCASTATGGPNQPQHFGDGTRLSIL.

The V and J genes are TRBV6-6 and TRBJ1-5; D unclear. CDR3 length equals 14 residues. Trimming shortened V by 1 base and J by 1 base, and 5 bases separated the two germline ends. Germline CDR1 MNHNY, CDR2 SVGAGI (reference sequence). The CDR3 is CASSYLGSNQPQHF. CDR3 bases: TGTGCCAGCAGTTACTTGGGAAGCAATCAGCCCCAGCATTTT.

The rearrangement joins TRBV5-1 to TRBJ2-7; 10 positions agree with TRBD2. Trimming at V came to 1 base and at J to 2 bases, leaving 9 bases not matched to a gene. Germline V CDR1 and CDR2: SGHRS, YFSETQ. The CDR3 loop spans 17 amino acids. The CDR3 sequence: CASSLWASGSAPYEQYF. DNA of the CDR3: TGCGCCAGCAGCTTGTGGGCTAGCGGGAGCGCGCCCTACGAGCAGTACTTC.

J is TRBJ2-7 and V is TRBV7-9, with 7 bases matching TRBD2. Losses at the gene ends were 5 bases for V and 3 bases for J; bases not matched to a gene: 10. The CDR3 is 15 residues long. Germline assignment: CDR1 SEHNR and CDR2 FQNEAQ (reference sequence). The CDR3 bases are TGTGCCAGCAGCCTTAAGGGAGGGATCGGCTACGAGCAGTACTTC. Translating gives CASSLKGGIGYEQYF.

This chain joins TRBV6-5 and TRBJ1-2; D uncertain. The CDR3 sequence is 14 residues long. CDR1 and CDR2 (germline): MNHEY, SVGAGI. Between the trimmed V and J ends, which lost 5 bases and 2 bases, there was a span of 12 bases. CDR3 in amino acids: CASSGRATNYGYTF. The CDR3 coding sequence is TGTGCCAGCAGTGGAAGAGCTACAAACTATGGCTACACCTTC.

The rearrangement links TRBV2 to TRBJ2-7; D is perhaps TRBD1 (6 bases). CDR1 and CDR2 (germline): SNHLY, FYNNEI. Trimming took 8 bases from V and 5 from J, leaving 19 bases between them. This CDR3 spans 14 amino acids. This chain's CDR3 is CASLTQQGPHEQYF. DNA for the CDR3: TGTGCCAGCCTAACTCAACAGGGACCCCACGAGCAGTACTTC.

The chain carries TRBV7-8 and TRBJ1-2; 7 nucleotides agree with TRBD1. With V trimmed by 4 bases and J by 4 bases, 9 bases remained unmatched. Germline V gives CDR1 SGHVS, CDR2 FQNEAQ. The CDR3 loop spans 15 amino acids. CDR3 DNA sequence: TGTGCCAGCAGCTCCCCCAGACAGGGCAGCTATGGCTACACCTTC. It encodes CASSSPRQGSYGYTF.

The chain joins TRBV5-6 to TRBJ2-7; D possibly corresponds to TRBD1 (5 bases). This CDR3 is 12 amino acids long. V lost 1 base and J lost 3, with 5 bases in between. Germline V gene lookup returns CDR1 SGHDT and CDR2 YYEEEE. Written as DNA, the CDR3 is TGTGCCAGCAGCTTGAGGGGCTACGAGCAGTACTTC. This sequence encodes CASSLRGYEQYF.

In its sample, this clone is medium-sized. The CDR3 coding sequence is TGTGCCAGCAGCGTAGGGGAGGGAATTGGGGCCAAAAACATTCAGTACTTC. Its translation is CASSVGEGIGAKNIQYF. The chain recombines TRBV9 with TRBJ2-4; TRBD2 matches at 7 bases. CDR1 is SGDLS and CDR2 is YYNGEE in the germline V gene. The CDR3 totals 17 residues. Losses at the gene ends were 0 bases for V and 1 base for J; bases not matched to a gene: 7.

DNA for the CDR3: TGTGCCAGCAGTTTATCGGGCAGGGGGCTGTACGAGCAGTACTTC. This translates into CASSLSGRGLYEQYF. The chain carries TRBV27 and TRBJ2-7; TRBD1 agrees at 8 bases. Germline V gene sequence: CDR1 MNHEY, CDR2 SMNVEV (reference sequence). This CDR3 is 15 amino acids long. J gave up 4 bases and V 0 bases, and 5 bases lay outside the gene matches.

This clone has more than one count but fewer than ten. The rearrangement joins TRBV6-5 to TRBJ1-6; D may be TRBD1 (5 bases). Germline CDR1 reads MNHEY; CDR2 reads SVGAGI. The V and J ends lost 3 bases and 3 bases respectively, with 12 bases between them. The CDR3 sequence is 16 residues long. CDR3 residues: CASSYGDSFYNSPLHF. CDR3 sequence (DNA): TGTGCCAGCAGTTATGGAGACAGCTTCTATAATTCACCCCTCCACTTT.

This chain uses TRBV25-1 with TRBJ2-5; 9 positions agree with TRBD2. Germline V gene sequence: CDR1 MGHDK, CDR2 SYGVNS. The CDR3 sequence is 15 residues long. The trim removed 1 base at V and 1 base at J, leaving 1 base unmatched. The CDR3: CASSESTSGQETQYF. Here the CDR3 DNA reads TGTGCCAGCAGTGAATCGACTAGCGGCCAAGAGACCCAGTACTTC.

CDR3 region: CASSVAGGRATYEQYF. CDR3 DNA: TGTGCCAGCAGCGTAGCTGGCGGGAGGGCCACGTACGAGCAGTACTTC. This sequence joins TRBV9 and TRBJ2-7; 9 bases fit TRBD2. Germline V gives CDR1 SGDLS, CDR2 YYNGEE. The CDR3 runs to 16 residues. V dropped 0 bases and J dropped 4; count of bases not matched to a gene: 8.

The genes are TRBV18 and TRBJ2-5; no clear D. The CDR3 runs to 12 residues. Trimming stripped 6 bases from V and 1 base from J, with 6 bases between. The V gene's germline CDR1 is KGHSH and CDR2 LQKENI. For the CDR3, the DNA is TGTGCCAGCTCGCGATCCCAAGAGACCCAGTACTTC. Translating it yields CASSRSQETQYF. Based on the CDR3 plus reference TRBV18 and TRBJ2-5, the full variable domain is NAGVMQNPRHLVRRRGQEARLRCSPMKGHSHVYWYRQLPEEGLKFMVYLQKENIIDESGMPKERFSAEFPKEGPSILRIQQVVRGDSAAYFCASSRSQETQYFGPGTRLLVL.

The chain has TRBV5-4 and TRBJ1-1; no definite D call. Between the trimmed V and J ends, which lost 5 bases and 7 bases, there was a span of 9 bases. The germline V gene has CDR1 SGHNT and CDR2 YYREEE (reference sequence). The length of the CDR3 is 11 residues. CDR3 sequence reads: CASSLHFEAFF. The CDR3, as DNA: TGTGCCAGCAGTCTACATTTTGAAGCTTTCTTT.

The V call is TRBV7-9, the J call TRBJ2-3, with TRBD1 matching over 10 bases. CDR1 and CDR2 (germline): SEHNR, FQNEAQ (reference sequence). The V segment lost 5 bases and the J segment 2 bases; nucleotides outside the gene matches: 7. The length of the CDR3 is 16 residues. The DNA of the CDR3 is TGTGCCAGCAGCCGCCGGGACAGGGGACTCACAGATACGCAGTATTTT. Translated, it gives CASSRRDRGLTDTQYF.

This clone occurred a few times. The chain is built from TRBV18 and TRBJ2-3; no reliable D call. The CDR3 has 15 amino acids. Germline V CDR1 and CDR2: KGHSH, LQKENI. V lost 6 bases, J lost 1 base, and 14 bases lay in between. CDR3: CASSQSRTGTDTQYF. The CDR3 nucleotides read TGTGCCAGCTCCCAGTCACGTACTGGCACAGATACGCAGTATTTT.

This clone has just one count. This chain uses TRBV18 with TRBJ1-1, with TRBD1 matching over 7 bases. The germline CDR1 and CDR2 sequences are KGHSH and LQKENI. V shed 4 bases and J 4 bases; nucleotides not matched to a gene: 6. The CDR3 is 14 residues long. The CDR3 DNA reads as TGTGCCAGCTCACTGACAGGGACGGCCACTGAAGCTTTCTTT. Its translation is CASSLTGTATEAFF.

The V and J genes are TRBV6-1 and TRBJ2-3; the D is unclear. The CDR3 runs to 13 residues. Trimming removed 8 bases at V and 0 bases at J, with 9 bases between. The V gene's germline CDR1 is MNHNS and CDR2 SASEGT. The CDR3 nucleotides read TGTGCCAGCGAGGTTCATAGCACAGATACGCAGTATTTT. This encodes CASEVHSTDTQYF.

V gene TRBV29-1 combines with J gene TRBJ1-2; 9 bases map to TRBD1. With V trimmed by 6 bases and J by 4 bases, 3 bases remained unmatched. From germline, CDR1 is SQVTM and CDR2 ANQGSEA. The CDR3 totals 12 residues. This chain's CDR3 is CSVGGQGYGYTF. The CDR3 DNA sequence: TGCAGCGTCGGGGGACAGGGCTATGGCTACACCTTC.

The V gene is TRBV7-2, the J gene TRBJ1-5; D is possibly TRBD1 (5 bases). Trimming removed 3 bases at V and 3 bases at J, with 12 bases between. Germline CDR1 SGHTA, CDR2 FQGNSA. This CDR3 has 15 amino acids. The CDR3 loop is CASSLYGAVNQPQHF. CDR3 DNA: TGTGCCAGCAGCTTGTATGGGGCCGTCAATCAGCCCCAGCATTTT.

This rearrangement joins TRBV4-2 to TRBJ1-2; D gene unclear. The V gene's germline CDR1 is LGHNA and CDR2 YNFKEQ. Trimming removed 0 bases at V and 4 bases at J, with 9 bases between. The CDR3 extends over 14 amino acids. The CDR3 DNA follows: TGTGCCAGCAGCCAAGATCTGGTCCTCTATGGCTACACCTTC. This translates into CASSQDLVLYGYTF.

With regard to this clone: One end of the junction varies from germline; a read error may be responsible. J is TRBJ2-5 and V is TRBV7-7; D is perhaps TRBD2 (5 bases). The CDR3 runs to 14 residues. Germline CDR1 is SSHAT and CDR2 is FNYEAQ (reference sequence). CDR3 loop: CASSPTRSQETQYF. DNA of the CDR3: TGTGCTAGCAGCCCTACTAGATCCCAAGAGACCCAGTACTTC.

The chain couples TRBV30 to TRBJ1-6; 7 positions match TRBD1. The germline gives CDR1 GTSNPN, CDR2 SVGIG (reference sequence). Unmatched junction bases numbered 8, after V lost 3 bases and J lost 6 bases. There are 15 residues in the CDR3. This CDR3 is CAWSGTVAFNSPLHF. The CDR3 DNA follows: TGTGCCTGGAGCGGGACAGTCGCTTTTAATTCACCCCTCCACTTT.

A few counts support this clone. The chain has TRBV19 and TRBJ1-1, with D perhaps TRBD1 (6 bases). Germline values: CDR1 LNHDA, CDR2 SQIVND (reference sequence). The CDR3 is made up of 14 amino acids. Trimming removed 2 bases at V and 3 bases at J, with 10 bases between. In DNA, the CDR3 is TGTGCCAGTAGTATACGGGCAGGGGACACTGAAGCTTTCTTT. This gives the protein CASSIRAGDTEAFF. The entire variable domain, with the rest obtained from reference TRBV19 and TRBJ1-1, is as follows: DGGITQSPKYLFRKEGQNVTLSCEQNLNHDAMYWYRQDPGQGLRLIYYSQIVNDFQKGDIAEGYSVSREKKESFPLTVTSAQKNPTAFYLCASSIRAGDTEAFFGQGTRLTVV.